These 22 T cell receptor beta chains originate from one sample sequenced in a study of blood T cells in healthy people across ages. Combining a sample-barcoded 5' primer with a J-beta primer mix, a second PCR ran for roughly 6 to 12 cycles. TCRdb analysed the 5' RACE reads with MiXCR anew, one entry per CDR3 protein. The sample lists 850,000 to 1,300,000 distinct CDR3 sequences, 45% occurring once. Input material: blood. These receptors were obtained from a woman aged 55-69 years in good health.

This clonotype was seen a single time. The rearrangement joins TRBV6-1 to TRBJ2-1; 12 bases agree with TRBD1. This CDR3 has 17 amino acids. The junction had 12 bases not matched to a gene; V was cut back by 3 bases and J by 9 bases. Germline CDR1 reads MNHNS; CDR2 reads SASEGT. The CDR3 DNA sequence: TGTGCCAGCAGTGAGATTGGGCTGGGACAGGGGGCCTGTGAGCAGTTCTTC. This translates into CASSEIGLGQGACEQFF.

The J gene is TRBJ2-7, the V gene TRBV29-1; TRBD2 matches at 9 bases. V lost 0 bases and J lost 0; bases outside the gene matches: 9. Germline V gene sequence: CDR1 SQVTM, CDR2 ANQGSEA. CDR3 size: 17 residues. CDR3 protein: CSVEDYEGREGSYEQYF. The CDR3, as DNA: TGCAGCGTTGAAGATTATGAGGGGCGGGAGGGCTCCTACGAGCAGTACTTC.

The J gene is TRBJ2-2, the V gene TRBV6-5; 7 bases are a match to TRBD2. Germline assignment: CDR1 MNHEY and CDR2 SVGAGI. The CDR3 has 16 amino acids. V gave up 6 bases and J gave up 7 bases; unmatched junction bases: 14. The DNA of the CDR3 is TGTGCCAGCAGCAGAAGGGGCAGCGGGAACGTCGGGGAGCTGTTTTTT. Its protein is CASSRRGSGNVGELFF.

The count of this clonotype is one. This chain uses TRBV9 with TRBJ2-7; TRBD1 or TRBD2 may be the D gene (5 bases each). Trimming stripped 0 bases from V and 7 bases from J, with 35 bases between. The length of the CDR3 is 21 residues. Germline-derived CDR1 and CDR2 are SGDLS and YYNGEE. The CDR3 sequence: CASSVGPISRATGTRIQEQYF. As DNA, the CDR3 is TGTGCCAGCAGCGTAGGCCCAATCTCTCGGGCCACCGGGACCCGTATCCAGGAGCAGTACTTC.

The chain is built from TRBV6-5 and TRBJ2-7, with TRBD2 matching 7 bases. This CDR3 has 14 residues. Germline values: CDR1 MNHEY, CDR2 SVGAGI. V trimming: 4 bases; J trimming: 7 bases; junction bases outside the gene matches: 10. The CDR3 sequence is CASSSPWEGGEQYF. The CDR3 DNA reads as TGTGCCAGCAGTTCCCCCTGGGAGGGTGGAGAGCAGTACTTC.

The chain uses TRBV5-1 and TRBJ2-2, with 9 bases identical to TRBD1. Looked up from germline, CDR1 is SGHRS and CDR2 is YFSETQ. Trimming cost V 2 bases and J 7 bases; bases outside gene matches: 6. The CDR3 sequence is 15 residues long. CDR3 loop: CASSFVQGANGELFF. The DNA of the CDR3 is TGCGCCAGCAGCTTTGTACAGGGGGCAAACGGGGAGCTGTTTTTT.

The CDR3 spells CASSLERASNEQFF. CDR3 bases: TGTGCCAGCAGCTTAGAACGGGCCTCCAATGAGCAGTTCTTC. The chain couples TRBV7-6 to TRBJ2-1; no clear D gene. The germline V gene encodes CDR1 SGHVS and CDR2 FNYEAQ. There are 14 residues in the CDR3. The germline V and J ends were trimmed by 1 base and 6 bases, with 10 bases remaining between them.

This clonotype was observed a handful of times. The V call is TRBV7-2, the J call TRBJ2-7; 9 nucleotides line up with TRBD2. This CDR3 comprises 14 residues. Trimming removed 2 bases from V and 6 bases from J; junction bases left unmatched: 5. CDR1 is SGHTA, CDR2 FQGNSA, per germline. The CDR3 region is CASSLRGGRVEQYF. In nucleotides, the CDR3 is TGTGCCAGCAGCTTACGCGGCGGGAGGGTCGAGCAGTACTTC.

This clonotype was recorded at least ten times. J is TRBJ1-2 and V is TRBV6-5, with D unclear. The germline V gene has CDR1 MNHEY and CDR2 SVGAGI. Trimming stripped 6 bases from V and 1 base from J, with 12 bases between. The CDR3 extends over 14 amino acids. CDR3 loop: CASRTNLINYGYTF. CDR3 DNA: TGTGCCAGCAGAACCAATCTTATTAACTATGGCTACACCTTC.

The V gene is TRBV4-1, the J gene TRBJ2-7; possibly TRBD1 for D (6 bases). Germline V gene data show CDR1 as MGHRA and CDR2 as YSYEKL. Trimming pared 2 bases from V and 5 bases from J, leaving 13 bases between. This CDR3 region has 14 residues. The CDR3 DNA reads as TGCGCCAGCAGCCAACACGACCGGGACAACGAGCAGTACTTC. Its translation: CASSQHDRDNEQYF.

CDR3 sequence: CSAGGLAGVFNEQFF. The CDR3 nucleotides read TGCAGTGCTGGGGGACTAGCGGGAGTTTTCAATGAGCAGTTCTTC. The chain has TRBV20-1 and TRBJ2-1; 14 positions match TRBD2. V lost 5 bases, J lost 6 bases, and 6 bases stayed unmatched. Germline loops: CDR1 DFQATT, CDR2 SNEGSKA (reference sequence). This CDR3 contains 15 residues.

This clonotype was observed a few times. The V call is TRBV5-1, the J call TRBJ2-5, with D possibly being TRBD2 (5 bases). The J call is in doubt because the DNA end fits TRBJ2-7 better. The CDR3 is 14 residues long. Looked up from germline, CDR1 is SGHRS and CDR2 is YFSETQ. CDR3 nucleotide sequence: TGCGCCAGCAGCCCCGCGGGTTTAAACTACGAGCAGTACTTC. Amino acids: CASSPAGLNYEQYF.

The chain combines TRBV20-1 with TRBJ2-1; 9 bases fit TRBD2. Germline loops: CDR1 DFQATT, CDR2 SNEGSKA (reference sequence). The V and J ends lost 2 bases and 7 bases, in that order; junction bases with no gene match: 6. The CDR3 totals 14 residues. The chain's CDR3 is CSARTLAGLNEQFF. CDR3 bases: TGCAGTGCTAGAACCCTAGCGGGATTGAATGAGCAGTTCTTC.

This clonotype turned up a few times. DNA for the CDR3: TGCAGTGCTTACGCCCGCGGGAGCTGGGGCGGCACAGATACGCAGTATTTT. Protein product: CSAYARGSWGGTDTQYF. The chain carries TRBV20-1 and TRBJ2-3, with 7 positions matching TRBD2. V was pared by 5 bases and J by 1 base, with 15 bases of the junction left unmatched. The germline V gene encodes CDR1 DFQATT and CDR2 SNEGSKA (reference sequence). The CDR3 is 17 amino acids.

The rearrangement uses TRBV29-1 and TRBJ2-3, with D maybe TRBD1 (7 bases). CDR3 length equals 13 residues. Germline V gene data show CDR1 as SQVTM and CDR2 as ANQGSEA. V lost 7 bases and J 8 bases, leaving 19 bases between the germline ends. The CDR3 coding sequence is TGCAGCGACCGGGGACGCCAGGGGGGTACGCAGTATTTT. Translated, it gives CSDRGRQGGTQYF.

V is TRBV15 and J is TRBJ2-2, with a weak D call TRBD2 (6 bases). The V and J ends lost 3 bases and 5 bases respectively, with 13 bases between them. This CDR3 has 15 amino acids. Germline assignment: CDR1 LNHNV and CDR2 YYDKDF (reference sequence). Here the CDR3 reads CATSRGYGRTGELFF. The CDR3 DNA sequence: TGTGCCACCAGCAGGGGCTATGGGAGGACCGGGGAGCTGTTTTTT. The entire variable domain, with the rest obtained from reference TRBV15 and TRBJ2-2, is as follows: DAMVIQNPRYQVTQFGKPVTLSCSQTLNHNVMYWYQQKSSQAPKLLFHYYDKDFNNEADTPDNFQSRRPNTSFCFLDIRSPGLGDTAMYLCATSRGYGRTGELFFGEGSRLTVL.

The V gene is TRBV5-1, the J gene TRBJ2-2; maybe TRBD2 (7 bases). Trimming removed 3 bases at V and 0 bases at J, with 12 bases between. This CDR3 has 16 amino acids. Per the germline V gene, CDR1 is SGHRS and CDR2 is YFSETQ. CDR3 in DNA: TGCGCCAGCAGCTCGGGGGGCGGCCCGAACACCGGGGAGCTGTTTTTT. This gives the protein CASSSGGGPNTGELFF.

In its sample, this clonotype was seen many times. The rearrangement joins TRBV10-3 to TRBJ2-3; TRBD1 is a possible D gene (6 bases). The germline V gene has CDR1 ENHRY and CDR2 SYGVKD. The CDR3 contains 14 residues. The germline V and J ends were trimmed by 6 bases and 4 bases, with 14 bases remaining between them. As DNA, the CDR3 is TGTGCCATCAGCGTCAGGACAGTCCCAGATACGCAGTATTTT. This encodes CAISVRTVPDTQYF.

The gene calls are TRBV2 and TRBJ2-7; possibly TRBD2 for D (6 bases). V lost 8 bases to trimming and J lost 7 bases, with 21 bases between them. CDR1 and CDR2 from the germline V gene are SNHLY and FYNNEI. There are 14 residues in the CDR3. The CDR3 reads CASLDYLGSNEQYF. The CDR3 bases are TGTGCCAGCCTGGACTATTTGGGTAGCAATGAGCAGTACTTC.

The V and J genes are TRBV6-4 and TRBJ2-3; TRBD2 aligns across 7 bases. V gave up 3 bases and J gave up 1 base; unmatched junction bases: 4. Germline V gives CDR1 MRHNA, CDR2 SNTAGT. This CDR3 has 15 amino acids. The CDR3 DNA reads as TGTGCCAGCAGTGAGTCCAGCGGGGGCACAGATACGCAGTATTTT. Amino acids: CASSESSGGTDTQYF.

The V call is TRBV12-3 or TRBV12-4, the J call TRBJ2-3; tentatively, D is TRBD1 or TRBD2 (6 bases each). This CDR3 is 17 amino acids long. V gave up 3 bases and J gave up 4 bases, with 20 bases separating them. Here the CDR3 reads CASSFRGALEKPDTQYF. The CDR3 region has the DNA TGTGCCAGCAGTTTTAGGGGGGCACTGGAGAAGCCAGATACGCAGTATTTT.

The J gene is TRBJ2-7, the V gene TRBV15; either TRBD1 or TRBD2 may fit D (5 bases each). Trimming left V 1 base short and J 6 bases short, with 10 bases between. The CDR3 has 13 amino acids. Germline V gene data show CDR1 as LNHNV and CDR2 as YYDKDF (reference sequence). The CDR3 sequence is CATSRGGGGEQYF. CDR3 sequence (DNA): TGTGCCACCAGCAGAGGAGGTGGGGGCGAGCAGTACTTC. The variable domain in full, completed from reference TRBV15 and TRBJ2-7, reads DAMVIQNPRYQVTQFGKPVTLSCSQTLNHNVMYWYQQKSSQAPKLLFHYYDKDFNNEADTPDNFQSRRPNTSFCFLDIRSPGLGDTAMYLCATSRGGGGEQYFGPGTRLTVT.